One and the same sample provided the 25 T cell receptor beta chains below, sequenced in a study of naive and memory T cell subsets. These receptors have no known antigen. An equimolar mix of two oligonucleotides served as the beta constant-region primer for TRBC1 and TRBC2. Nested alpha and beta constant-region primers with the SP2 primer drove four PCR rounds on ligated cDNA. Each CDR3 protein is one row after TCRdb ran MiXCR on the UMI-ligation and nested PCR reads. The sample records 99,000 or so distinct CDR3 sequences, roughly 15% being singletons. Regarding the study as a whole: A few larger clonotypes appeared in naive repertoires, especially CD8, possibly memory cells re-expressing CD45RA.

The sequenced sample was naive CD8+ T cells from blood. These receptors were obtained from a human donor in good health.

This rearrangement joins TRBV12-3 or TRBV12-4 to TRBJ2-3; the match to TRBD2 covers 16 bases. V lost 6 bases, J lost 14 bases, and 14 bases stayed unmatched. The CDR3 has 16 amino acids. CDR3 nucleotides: TGTGCCAGCAGCCCCACGGGACTAGCGGGGGGGGCCTTAGGGTATTTT. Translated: CASSPTGLAGGALGYF.

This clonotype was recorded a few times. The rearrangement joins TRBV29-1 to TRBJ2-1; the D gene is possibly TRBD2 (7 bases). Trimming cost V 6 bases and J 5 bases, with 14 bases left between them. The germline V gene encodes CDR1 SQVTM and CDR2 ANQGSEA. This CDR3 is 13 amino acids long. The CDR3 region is CSVGGGGDNEQFF. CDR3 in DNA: TGCAGCGTCGGGGGCGGGGGCGACAATGAGCAGTTCTTC.

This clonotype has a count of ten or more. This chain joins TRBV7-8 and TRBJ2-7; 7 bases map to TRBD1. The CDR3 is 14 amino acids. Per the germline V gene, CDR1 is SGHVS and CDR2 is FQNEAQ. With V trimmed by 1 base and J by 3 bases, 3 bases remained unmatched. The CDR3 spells CASSLGGGNYEQYF. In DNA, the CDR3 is TGTGCCAGCAGCTTAGGAGGGGGCAACTACGAGCAGTACTTC. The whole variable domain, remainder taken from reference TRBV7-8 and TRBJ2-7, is GAGVSQSPRYKVAKRGQDVALRCDPISGHVSLFWYQQALGQGPEFLTYFQNEAQLDKSGLPSDRFFAERPEGSVSTLKIQRTQQEDSAVYLCASSLGGGNYEQYFGPGTRLTVT.

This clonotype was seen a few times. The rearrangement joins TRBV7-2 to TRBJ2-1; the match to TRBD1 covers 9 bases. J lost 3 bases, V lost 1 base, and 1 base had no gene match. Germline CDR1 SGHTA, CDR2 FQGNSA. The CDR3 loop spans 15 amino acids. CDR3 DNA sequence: TGTGCCAGCAGCTTAGGGGACAGGGTCTACAATGAGCAGTTCTTC. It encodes CASSLGDRVYNEQFF.

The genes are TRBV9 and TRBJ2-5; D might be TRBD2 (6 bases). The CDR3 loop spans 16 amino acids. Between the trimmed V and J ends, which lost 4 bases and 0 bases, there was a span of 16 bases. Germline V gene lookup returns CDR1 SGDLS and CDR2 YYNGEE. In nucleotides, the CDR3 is TGTGCCAGCAGCCCCCGGGACTCCCGGTACCAAGAGACCCAGTACTTC. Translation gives CASSPRDSRYQETQYF.

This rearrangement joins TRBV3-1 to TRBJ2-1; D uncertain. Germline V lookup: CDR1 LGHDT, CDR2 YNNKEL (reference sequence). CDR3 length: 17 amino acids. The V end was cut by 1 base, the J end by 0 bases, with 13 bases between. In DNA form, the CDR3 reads TGTGCCAGCAGCCAAGGGATAGGGCGGAGCTCCTACAATGAGCAGTTCTTC. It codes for CASSQGIGRSSYNEQFF.

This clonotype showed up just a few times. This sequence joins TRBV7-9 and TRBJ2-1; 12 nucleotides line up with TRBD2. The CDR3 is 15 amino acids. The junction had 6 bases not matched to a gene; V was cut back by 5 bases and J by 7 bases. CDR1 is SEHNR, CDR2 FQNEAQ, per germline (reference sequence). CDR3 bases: TGTGCCAGCAGCCCGGGCGGGACTAGCGGGAATGAGCAGTTCTTC. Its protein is CASSPGGTSGNEQFF.

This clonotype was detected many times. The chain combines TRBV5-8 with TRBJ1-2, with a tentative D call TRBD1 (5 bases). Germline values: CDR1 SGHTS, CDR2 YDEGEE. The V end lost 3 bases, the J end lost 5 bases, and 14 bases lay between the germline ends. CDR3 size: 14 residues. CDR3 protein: CASSWTISWYGYTF. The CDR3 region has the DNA TGTGCCAGCAGCTGGACAATCTCCTGGTATGGCTACACCTTC.

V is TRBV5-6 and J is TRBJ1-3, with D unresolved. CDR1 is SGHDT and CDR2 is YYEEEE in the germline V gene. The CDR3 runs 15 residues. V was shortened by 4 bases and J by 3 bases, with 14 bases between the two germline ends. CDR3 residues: CASSPGAHFGNTIYF. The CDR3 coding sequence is TGTGCCAGCAGCCCAGGCGCTCACTTTGGAAACACCATATATTTT.

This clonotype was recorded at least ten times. The CDR3 loop is CASSPGQTEQFF. In nucleotides, the CDR3 is TGTGCCAGCAGCCCCGGACAGACTGAGCAGTTCTTC. The chain carries TRBV11-3 and TRBJ2-1, with D maybe TRBD1 (6 bases). The CDR3 loop spans 12 amino acids. The germline V gene has CDR1 SGHNT and CDR2 YENEEA. V was shortened by 5 bases and J by 9 bases, with 11 bases between the two germline ends.

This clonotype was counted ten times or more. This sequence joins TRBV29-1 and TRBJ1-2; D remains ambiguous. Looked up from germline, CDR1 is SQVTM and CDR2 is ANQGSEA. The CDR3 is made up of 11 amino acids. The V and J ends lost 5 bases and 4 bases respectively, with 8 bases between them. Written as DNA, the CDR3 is TGCAGCGTTCCTACTCCCTATGGCTACACCTTC. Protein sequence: CSVPTPYGYTF.

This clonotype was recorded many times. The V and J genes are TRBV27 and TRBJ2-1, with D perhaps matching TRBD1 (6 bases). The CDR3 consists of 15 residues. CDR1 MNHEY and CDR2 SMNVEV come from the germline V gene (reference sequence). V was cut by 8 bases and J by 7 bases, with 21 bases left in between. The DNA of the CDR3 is TGTGCCAGCGGACCCGGGACCCTGGGGGCGAATGAGCAGTTCTTC. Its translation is CASGPGTLGANEQFF.

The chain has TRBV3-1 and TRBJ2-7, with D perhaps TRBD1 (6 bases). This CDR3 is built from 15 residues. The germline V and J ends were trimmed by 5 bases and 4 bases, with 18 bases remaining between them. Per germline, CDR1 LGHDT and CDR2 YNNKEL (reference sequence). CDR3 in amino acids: CASSEPGQLLYEQYF. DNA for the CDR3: TGTGCCAGCAGCGAACCGGGACAACTACTTTACGAGCAGTACTTC.

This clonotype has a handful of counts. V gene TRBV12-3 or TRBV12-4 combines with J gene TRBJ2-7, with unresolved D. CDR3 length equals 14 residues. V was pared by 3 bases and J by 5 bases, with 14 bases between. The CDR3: CASSLAPGSNEQYF. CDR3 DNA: TGTGCCAGCAGTTTGGCCCCGGGTAGCAACGAGCAGTACTTC.

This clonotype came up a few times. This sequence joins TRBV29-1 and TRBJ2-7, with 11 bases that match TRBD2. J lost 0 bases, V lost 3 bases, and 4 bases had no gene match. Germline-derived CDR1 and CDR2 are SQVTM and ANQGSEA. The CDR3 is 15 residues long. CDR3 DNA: TGCAGCGTTGAGGGGACTAGCGGAACCTCCTACGAGCAGTACTTC. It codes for CSVEGTSGTSYEQYF.

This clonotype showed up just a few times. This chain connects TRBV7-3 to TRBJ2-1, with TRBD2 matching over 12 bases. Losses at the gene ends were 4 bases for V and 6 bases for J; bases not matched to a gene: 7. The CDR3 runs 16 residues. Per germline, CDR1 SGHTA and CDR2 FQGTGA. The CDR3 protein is CASSSPSSGGGNEQFF. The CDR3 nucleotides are TGTGCCAGCAGCTCCCCGTCTAGCGGGGGGGGCAATGAGCAGTTCTTC.

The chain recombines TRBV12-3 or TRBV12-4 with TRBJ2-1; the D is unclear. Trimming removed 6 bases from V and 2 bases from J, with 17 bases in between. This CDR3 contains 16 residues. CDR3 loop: CASSSPLSETYNEQFF. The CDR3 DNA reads TGTGCCAGCAGCTCCCCTCTCTCGGAGACCTACAATGAGCAGTTCTTC.

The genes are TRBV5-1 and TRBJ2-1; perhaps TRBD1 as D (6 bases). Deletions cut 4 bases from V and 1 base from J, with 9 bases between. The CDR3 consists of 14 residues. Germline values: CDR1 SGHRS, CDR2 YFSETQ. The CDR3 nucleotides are TGCGCCAGCAGCCTCACAGGGTCCTACAATGAGCAGTTCTTC. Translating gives CASSLTGSYNEQFF.

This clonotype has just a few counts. The DNA for the CDR3 is TGTGCCAGCAGCTGGGGGGGGGGCCGACCCTACAATGAGCAGTTCTTC. Its protein product is CASSWGGGRPYNEQFF. The genes are TRBV5-6 and TRBJ2-1, with D perhaps matching TRBD2 (7 bases). The germline gives CDR1 SGHDT, CDR2 YYEEEE. The CDR3 is 16 residues long. Trimming left V 3 bases short and J 2 bases short, with 15 bases between.

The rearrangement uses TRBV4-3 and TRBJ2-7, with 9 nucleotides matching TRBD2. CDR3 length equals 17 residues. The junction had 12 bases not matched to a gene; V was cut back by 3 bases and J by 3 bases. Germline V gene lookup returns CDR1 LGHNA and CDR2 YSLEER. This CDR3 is CASSQGVQREVVYEQYF. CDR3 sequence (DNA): TGCGCCAGCAGCCAGGGGGTACAGCGGGAGGTAGTCTACGAGCAGTACTTC.

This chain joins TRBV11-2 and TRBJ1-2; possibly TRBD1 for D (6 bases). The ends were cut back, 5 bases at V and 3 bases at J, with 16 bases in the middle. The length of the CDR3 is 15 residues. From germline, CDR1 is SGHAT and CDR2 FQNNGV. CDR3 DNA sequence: TGTGCCAGCAGCCCCCGACAGGCAGGGGACTATGGCTACACCTTC. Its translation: CASSPRQAGDYGYTF.

DNA for the CDR3: TGTGCCAGCAGCTGGACAGGGCAGGAGCAGTTCTTC. It translates to CASSWTGQEQFF. The chain uses TRBV7-8 and TRBJ2-1; 8 bases fit TRBD1. The CDR3 contains 12 residues. The V gene's germline CDR1 is SGHVS and CDR2 FQNEAQ. V shed 4 bases, J shed 10 bases, and the junction held 3 bases outside the gene matches. The whole variable domain, filled in from reference TRBV7-8 and TRBJ2-1, reads GAGVSQSPRYKVAKRGQDVALRCDPISGHVSLFWYQQALGQGPEFLTYFQNEAQLDKSGLPSDRFFAERPEGSVSTLKIQRTQQEDSAVYLCASSWTGQEQFFGPGTRLTVL.

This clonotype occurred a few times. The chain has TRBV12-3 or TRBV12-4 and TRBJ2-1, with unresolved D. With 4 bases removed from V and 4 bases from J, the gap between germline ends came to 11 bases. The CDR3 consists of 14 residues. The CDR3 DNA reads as TGTGCCAGCAGTTGGCAAACCAGGTACAATGAGCAGTTCTTC. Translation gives CASSWQTRYNEQFF.

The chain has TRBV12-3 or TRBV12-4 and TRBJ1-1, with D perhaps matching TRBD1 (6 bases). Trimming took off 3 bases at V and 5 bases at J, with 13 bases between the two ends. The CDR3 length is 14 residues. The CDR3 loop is CASSFGGPDTEAFF. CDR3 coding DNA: TGTGCCAGCAGTTTCGGGGGCCCTGATACTGAAGCTTTCTTT.

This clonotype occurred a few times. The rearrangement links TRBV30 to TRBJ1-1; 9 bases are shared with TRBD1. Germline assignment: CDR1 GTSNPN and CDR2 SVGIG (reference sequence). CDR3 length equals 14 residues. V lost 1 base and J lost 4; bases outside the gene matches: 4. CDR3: CAWSEGQGTTEAFF. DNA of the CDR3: TGTGCCTGGAGTGAAGGACAGGGGACCACTGAAGCTTTCTTT.